This TCR beta chain comes out of a study of T cells after yellow fever vaccination (dated by TCRdb to about 2019). Broadly, across the study: Libraries from fractions with low cell numbers were prepared with the SMART-Seq v4 Ultra Low Input RNA kit. Blood was drawn at multiple timepoints before and after primary and secondary immunization, with bulk PBMC replicates and cell subsets isolated. Bulk TCR alpha and beta repertoires were sequenced longitudinally to track T-cell clones before and after primary and booster YFV17D yellow fever vaccination. Two healthy male donors, one aged 18 to 30 and one aged 30 to 40 years, made up the cohort. General conclusions and limits of the study: After the booster, most clones that had expanded after primary vaccination were detected again (approximately 97% of CD4 and around nine tenths of CD8), suggesting broad maintenance of memory. Computational filtering was required because FACS-sorted repertoires could contain abundant contaminating clonotypes from the bulk population. A small fraction of clonotypes appeared in both the CD4 and CD8 compartments, likely as a result of convergent recombination. Compared with the primary T-cell response, the secondary T-cell response was weaker but faster, peaking on day 5 rather than day 15. The study included only a couple of donors, which limits how far the findings can be generalized.

TCR cDNA was synthesized by 5'RACE template switching, which introduced a universal primer site and unique molecular identifiers. cDNA synthesis was primed from both the TCR alpha and TCR beta constant segments. Library amplification involved two PCR steps, and the second step added sample barcodes and sequencing adapters. Sequencing of libraries was done on Illumina HiSeq 2500 (2x100 bp) or NovaSeq (2x150 bp). Per the original workflow: Reads were demultiplexed and collapsed into UMI consensus sequences with MIGEC, and V(D)J alignment was performed with MiXCR. Vaccine-responding clonotypes were identified with edgeR using replicate PBMC samples, with FDR below 0.01 and a log2 fold change above 5 up to day 15 being required. Each bulk clonotype received a CD4 or CD8 identity based on whether the sequenced CD4 or CD8 repertoire contained that clonotype at higher abundance. TCRdb reran the public reads through fastp at Q25 and MiXCR, keeping productive beta chains. Rows are combined by CDR3 protein, so each entry shows the most common genes and DNA. The V and J calls come from TCRdb's annotation, not from the publication. This sample gives approximately 300,000 distinct CDR3 sequences in total; around 6.8% of them show up just once. The ten largest clones take up 15% to 20% of the sample.

The table lists this clonotype with a few counts. No antigen is known for it. No much larger clone is present one base from it, and per-base qualities are unavailable. The treatment or condition label, read with the paper, signifies: live attenuated yellow fever vaccine strain. At each blood-draw timepoint, two biological replicates of bulk PBMCs were obtained. PBMCs were isolated from peripheral blood using a standard Ficoll-Paque protocol. TriZol was used to extract RNA from bulk PBMCs, from CD4 and CD8 fractions, and from dextramer-positive and dextramer-negative fractions. Germline trimming: 6 bases from V, 5 bases from J; junction bases outside gene matches: 6. The CDR3 numbers 12 residues from cysteine through phenylalanine. Just CDR3 DNA is preserved here, 36 bases in frame from base 1. The germline V gene (reference sequence) gives CDR1 as DFQATT and CDR2 as SNEGSKA.

The sequence is built from TRBV20-1 and TRBJ1-1; 7 nucleotides in the junction match TRBD1. This clonotype was sampled from a man younger than 35 who received the YFV17D yellow fever vaccine. Material: PBMCs, obtained around 45 days after the first yellow fever vaccination. The nucleotides read TGCAGTGCCACCACACAGGGGACTGAAGCTTTCTTT. It codes for CSATTQGTEAFF.